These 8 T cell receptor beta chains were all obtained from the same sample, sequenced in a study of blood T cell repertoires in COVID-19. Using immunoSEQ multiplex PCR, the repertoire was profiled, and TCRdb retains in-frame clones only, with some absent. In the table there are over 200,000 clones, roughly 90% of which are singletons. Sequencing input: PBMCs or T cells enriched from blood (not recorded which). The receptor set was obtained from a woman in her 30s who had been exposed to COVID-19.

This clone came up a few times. CDR3 region: CASSLPPGGSHEQYF. The CDR3 DNA follows: TGTGCCAGCAGCCTCCCCCCAGGGGGTAGCCACGAGCAGTACTTC. This chain connects TRBV14 to TRBJ2-7; 7 bases fit TRBD1. Germline assignment: CDR1 SGHDN and CDR2 FVKESK. V lost 4 bases and J lost 5; bases outside the gene matches: 11. The CDR3 loop spans 15 amino acids. The full variable domain, rest sourced from reference TRBV14 and TRBJ2-7, is EAGVTQFPSHSVIEKGQTVTLRCDPISGHDNLYWYRRVMGKEIKFLLHFVKESKQDESGMPNNRFLAERTGGTYSTLKVQPAELEDSGVYFCASSLPPGGSHEQYFGPGTRLTVT.

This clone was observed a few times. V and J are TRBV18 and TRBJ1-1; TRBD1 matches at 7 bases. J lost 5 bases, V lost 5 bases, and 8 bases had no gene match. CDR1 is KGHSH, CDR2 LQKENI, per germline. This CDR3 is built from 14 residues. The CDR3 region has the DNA TGTGCCAGCTCAATTAACAGGGGTGAAACTGAAGCTTTCTTT. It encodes CASSINRGETEAFF.

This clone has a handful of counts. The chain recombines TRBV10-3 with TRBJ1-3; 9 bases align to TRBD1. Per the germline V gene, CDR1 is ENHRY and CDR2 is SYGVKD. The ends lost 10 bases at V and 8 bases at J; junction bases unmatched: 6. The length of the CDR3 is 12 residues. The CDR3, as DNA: TGTGCCAGCGCACAGGGGGCAGACACCATATATTTT. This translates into CASAQGADTIYF.

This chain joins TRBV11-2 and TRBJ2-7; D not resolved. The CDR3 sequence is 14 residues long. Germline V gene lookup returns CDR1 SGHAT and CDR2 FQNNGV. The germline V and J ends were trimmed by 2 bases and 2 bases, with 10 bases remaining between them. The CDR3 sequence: CASSLTQATYEQYF. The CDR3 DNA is TGTGCCAGCAGCTTAACTCAGGCGACCTACGAGCAGTACTTC.

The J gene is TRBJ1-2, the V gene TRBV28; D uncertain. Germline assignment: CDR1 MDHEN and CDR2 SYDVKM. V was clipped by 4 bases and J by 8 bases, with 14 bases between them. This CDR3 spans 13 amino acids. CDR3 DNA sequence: TGTGCCAGCAGTTACCCCATGGTTGGCGGCTACACCTTC. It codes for CASSYPMVGGYTF.

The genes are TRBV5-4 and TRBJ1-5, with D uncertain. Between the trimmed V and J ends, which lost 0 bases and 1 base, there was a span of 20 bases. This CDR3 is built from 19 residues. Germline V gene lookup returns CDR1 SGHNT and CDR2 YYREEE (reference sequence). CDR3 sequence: CASSLAPRGGRESNQPQHF. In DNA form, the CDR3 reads TGTGCCAGCAGCTTGGCGCCTCGGGGAGGGAGGGAGAGCAATCAGCCCCAGCATTTT.

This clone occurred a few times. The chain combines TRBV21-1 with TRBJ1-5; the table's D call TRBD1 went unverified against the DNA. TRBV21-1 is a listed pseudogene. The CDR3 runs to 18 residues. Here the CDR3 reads CASSKKGDTQFSNQPQHF. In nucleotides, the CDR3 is TGTGCCAGCAGCAAGAAAGGGGACACACAATTTAGCAATCAGCCCCAGCATTTT.

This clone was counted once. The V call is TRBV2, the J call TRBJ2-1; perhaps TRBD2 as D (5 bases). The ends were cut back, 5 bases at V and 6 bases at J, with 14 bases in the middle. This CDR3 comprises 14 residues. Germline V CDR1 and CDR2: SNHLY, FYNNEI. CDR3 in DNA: TGTGCCAGCAGTTGGACTCGCCAAGGCAATGAGCAGTTCTTC. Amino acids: CASSWTRQGNEQFF. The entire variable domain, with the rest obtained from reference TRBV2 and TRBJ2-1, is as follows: EPEVTQTPSHQVTQMGQEVILRCVPISNHLYFYWYRQILGQKVEFLVSFYNNEISEKSEIFDDQFSVERPDGSNFTLKIRSTKLEDSAMYFCASSWTRQGNEQFFGPGTRLTVL.